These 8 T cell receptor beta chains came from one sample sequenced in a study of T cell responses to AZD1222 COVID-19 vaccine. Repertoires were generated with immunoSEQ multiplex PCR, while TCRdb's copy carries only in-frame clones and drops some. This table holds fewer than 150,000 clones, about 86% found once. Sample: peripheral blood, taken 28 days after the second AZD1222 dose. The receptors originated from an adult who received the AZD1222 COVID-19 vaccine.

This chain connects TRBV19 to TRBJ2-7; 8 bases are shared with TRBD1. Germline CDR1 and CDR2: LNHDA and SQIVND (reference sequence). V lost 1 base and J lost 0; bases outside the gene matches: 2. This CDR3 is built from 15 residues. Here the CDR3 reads CASSIGQGSSYEQYF. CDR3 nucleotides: TGTGCCAGTAGTATAGGACAGGGGAGCTCCTACGAGCAGTACTTC. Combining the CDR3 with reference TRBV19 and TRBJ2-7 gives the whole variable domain DGGITQSPKYLFRKEGQNVTLSCEQNLNHDAMYWYRQDPGQGLRLIYYSQIVNDFQKGDIAEGYSVSREKKESFPLTVTSAQKNPTAFYLCASSIGQGSSYEQYFGPGTRLTVT.

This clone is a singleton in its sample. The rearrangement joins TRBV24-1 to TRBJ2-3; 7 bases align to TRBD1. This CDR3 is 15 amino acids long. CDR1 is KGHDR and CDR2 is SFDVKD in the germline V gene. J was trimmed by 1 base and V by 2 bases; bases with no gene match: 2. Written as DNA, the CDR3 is TGTGCCACCAGTGATTCAGGGGGAGGCACAGATACGCAGTATTTT. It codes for CATSDSGGGTDTQYF.

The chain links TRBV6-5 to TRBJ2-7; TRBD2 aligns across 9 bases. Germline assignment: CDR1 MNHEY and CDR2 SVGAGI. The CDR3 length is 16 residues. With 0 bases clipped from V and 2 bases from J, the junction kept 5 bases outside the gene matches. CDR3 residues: CASSYSSTSGAYEQYF. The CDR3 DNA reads TGTGCCAGCAGTTACTCCTCGACTAGCGGAGCCTACGAGCAGTACTTC.

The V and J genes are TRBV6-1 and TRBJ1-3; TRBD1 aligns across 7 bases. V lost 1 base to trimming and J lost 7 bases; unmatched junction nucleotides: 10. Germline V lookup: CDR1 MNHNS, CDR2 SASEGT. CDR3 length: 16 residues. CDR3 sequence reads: CASSEGIWTGWNTIYF. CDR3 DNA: TGTGCCAGCAGTGAAGGGATCTGGACAGGATGGAACACCATATATTTT.

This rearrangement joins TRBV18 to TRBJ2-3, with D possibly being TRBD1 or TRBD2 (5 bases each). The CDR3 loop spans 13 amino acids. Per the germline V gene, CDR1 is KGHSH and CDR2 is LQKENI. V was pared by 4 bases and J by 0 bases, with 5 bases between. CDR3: CASSRGSTDTQYF. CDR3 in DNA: TGTGCCAGCTCACGGGGGAGCACAGATACGCAGTATTTT.

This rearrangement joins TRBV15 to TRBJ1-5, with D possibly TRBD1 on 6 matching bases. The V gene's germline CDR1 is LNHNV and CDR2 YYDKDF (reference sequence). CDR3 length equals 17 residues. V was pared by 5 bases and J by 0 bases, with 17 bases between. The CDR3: CATSVWGLLYSNQPQHF. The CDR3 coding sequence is TGTGCCACCAGCGTGTGGGGGCTCCTATATAGCAATCAGCCCCAGCATTTT.

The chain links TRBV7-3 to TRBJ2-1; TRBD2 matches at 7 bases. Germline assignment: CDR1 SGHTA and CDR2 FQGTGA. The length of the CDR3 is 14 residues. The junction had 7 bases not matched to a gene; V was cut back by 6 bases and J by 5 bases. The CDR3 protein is CASSHGTTNNEQFF. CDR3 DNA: TGTGCCAGCAGTCATGGGACTACCAACAATGAGCAGTTCTTC.

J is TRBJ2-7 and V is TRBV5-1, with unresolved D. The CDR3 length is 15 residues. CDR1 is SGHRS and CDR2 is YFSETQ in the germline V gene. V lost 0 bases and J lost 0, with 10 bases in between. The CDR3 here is CASSLDGLISYEQYF. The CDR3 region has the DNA TGCGCCAGCAGCTTGGACGGCTTAATCTCCTACGAGCAGTACTTC.